Listed below are T cell receptor beta chains from one sample, sequenced in a study of T-cell memory formation after mild COVID-19. One entry per CDR3 protein, called by TCRdb with MiXCR from the 5' RACE reads. The repertoire holds about 400,000 distinct CDR3 sequences, approximately 15% seen once, with around a fifth in the top ten. Sequenced: PBMCs or a T cell subset sorted from them (not recorded which). The receptors derive from a man aged 18 to 29 who had mild COVID-19 (a few samples of this study predate the infection). Cell type and time point are not known. Both conserved end residues are trimmed from each CDR3. A D gene is named only where the DNA matches it firmly.

TRBV5-1	TRBJ1-4	16	TRBD1	ASSAGTGGAATNEKLF
TRBV6-2/TRBV6-3	TRBJ1-2	15	.	ASSYYEGWGSYYGYT
TRBV27	TRBJ2-2	13	.	ASSLPGAGRGELF
TRBV5-1	TRBJ1-1	12	.	ASSLLGEGAEAF
TRBV12-3/TRBV12-4	TRBJ1-5	13	.	ASSLRGNGNQPQH
TRBV12-3/TRBV12-4	TRBJ2-1	10	.	ASSGSGVGQF
TRBV7-3	TRBJ2-1	11	TRBD2	ASSFLAGAEQF
TRBV7-2	TRBJ1-2	12	.	ASSLNAANYGYT
TRBV3-1	TRBJ2-3	15	TRBD2	ASSHGLGLAGADTQY
TRBV9	TRBJ2-5	13	.	ASSPTSGSSETQY
TRBV6-2/TRBV6-3	TRBJ1-6	14	TRBD1	ASSYNRGVWNSPLH
TRBV5-4	TRBJ2-1	11	.	ASSSEVANEQF
TRBV5-1	TRBJ1-3	13	.	ASSLAASYGNTIY
TRBV15	TRBJ1-2	11	.	ATSEGGDYGYT
TRBV5-1	TRBJ2-3	12	.	ASSLGRLTDTQY
TRBV6-2/TRBV6-3	TRBJ1-1	12	TRBD1	ASSWVRQGGEAF
TRBV14	TRBJ2-2	13	TRBD1	ASSLGQVFPGELF
TRBV20-1	TRBJ1-1	12	TRBD1	SATPGQGGTEAF
TRBV12-3/TRBV12-4	TRBJ2-5	11	.	ASSLWVQETQY
TRBV18	TRBJ1-1	14	.	ASSRLLDPENTEAF
TRBV6-1	TRBJ2-5	14	.	ASSERTGGPEETQY
TRBV15	TRBJ2-3	9	.	ATSREGTQY
TRBV5-4	TRBJ1-1	12	TRBD1	ASSFNRGNTEAF
TRBV7-6	TRBJ2-5	13	TRBD2	ASSLVAGREETQY
TRBV7-2	TRBJ1-2	11	.	ASSLPGYYGYT
TRBV12-3/TRBV12-4	TRBJ2-7	13	TRBD1	ASSSRDRGDYEQY
TRBV4-1	TRBJ1-1	13	.	ASSQPLFRNTEAF
TRBV9	TRBJ1-6	10	.	ASSVGTRPLH
TRBV6-2/TRBV6-3	TRBJ2-3	13	TRBD2	ASSYGERDTDTQY
TRBV2	TRBJ1-2	12	TRBD1	ASRLHTGADGYT
TRBV5-1	TRBJ2-3	13	TRBD2	ASSLSRGGPDTQY
TRBV4-1	TRBJ2-1	13	.	ASSIRGGTYNEQF
TRBV11-2	TRBJ1-1	13	.	ASSLDLIDYTEAF
TRBV12-3/TRBV12-4	TRBJ1-2	14	.	ASSPSPGLLLYGYT
TRBV30	TRBJ1-1	10	.	AWSSDATEAF
TRBV5-1	TRBJ1-4	13	.	ASSLVGYRNEKLF
TRBV5-1	TRBJ2-7	14	TRBD1	ASSSSGTGGPYEQY
TRBV30	TRBJ2-3	12	.	AWKVRARGDTQY
TRBV6-5	TRBJ1-1	12	.	ASSYRAEATEAF
TRBV29-1	TRBJ1-1	12	TRBD1	SIITDRAGTEAF
TRBV6-5	TRBJ2-5	13	TRBD2	ASSRTSGDPETQY
TRBV7-2	TRBJ2-3	9	.	ASSLEIRQY
TRBV10-3	TRBJ2-5	12	.	AIRERGAVETQY
TRBV7-9	TRBJ1-1	14	TRBD1	ASSRWEDRPNTEAF
TRBV20-1	TRBJ1-1	12	.	SARVGLTNTEAF
TRBV6-5	TRBJ2-3	15	TRBD2	ASSYSEGGGVSDTQY
TRBV4-1	TRBJ2-7	13	.	ASSQDGGLRYEQY
TRBV18	TRBJ2-7	15	.	ASSPRSQGRETYEQY
TRBV12-3/TRBV12-4	TRBJ2-2	12	.	ASRAGTNTGELF
TRBV12-3/TRBV12-4	TRBJ2-5	15	.	ASSGDFPASIRETQY
TRBV10-1	TRBJ1-1	11	.	ASSRGLDTEAF
TRBV5-1	TRBJ2-7	15	TRBD1	ASSFGPQGEGSYEQY
TRBV5-1	TRBJ1-1	14	.	ASKTGQGGMNTEAF